Listed here are 3 T cell receptor beta chains from one sample, sequenced in a study of cytomegalovirus exposure and HLA in healthy donors. Primers: 60 Vbeta forward and 13 Jbeta reverse. Only in-frame clones appear in the TCRdb table, and some are missing; sequencing was by immunoSEQ multiplex PCR. Among about 170,000 clones listed, over 80% were seen once. The specimen was PBMCs. The source is a woman between 45 and 65 years old in good health and CMV-seropositive.

The chain employs TRBV7-2 and TRBJ2-5; 16 bases fit TRBD2. V lost 4 bases, J lost 4 bases, and 3 bases stayed unmatched. CDR1 is SGHTA, CDR2 FQGNSA, per germline. This CDR3 has 16 residues. The CDR3 DNA reads TGTGCCAGCAGCTCGGGACTAGCGGGGGGGACAGAGACCCAGTACTTC. Translating gives CASSSGLAGGTETQYF.

In its sample, this clone was seen a few times. V gene TRBV27 combines with J gene TRBJ2-7; D gene ambiguous. The germline gives CDR1 MNHEY, CDR2 SMNVEV (reference sequence). CDR3 length: 13 amino acids. V dropped 0 bases and J dropped 2 bases, with 5 bases sitting between them. CDR3 protein: CASSLSRAYEQYF. In DNA, the CDR3 is TGTGCCAGCAGTTTATCCCGAGCCTACGAGCAGTACTTC.

The gene calls are TRBV6-5 and TRBJ1-5; 11 bases line up with TRBD1. The V and J ends lost 6 bases and 7 bases, in that order; junction bases with no gene match: 5. The CDR3 covers 14 residues. Germline V gene sequence: CDR1 MNHEY, CDR2 SVGAGI. CDR3 coding DNA: TGTGCCAGCAGATCCGGGACAGGGGGACAGCCCCAGCATTTT. Translating gives CASRSGTGGQPQHF.